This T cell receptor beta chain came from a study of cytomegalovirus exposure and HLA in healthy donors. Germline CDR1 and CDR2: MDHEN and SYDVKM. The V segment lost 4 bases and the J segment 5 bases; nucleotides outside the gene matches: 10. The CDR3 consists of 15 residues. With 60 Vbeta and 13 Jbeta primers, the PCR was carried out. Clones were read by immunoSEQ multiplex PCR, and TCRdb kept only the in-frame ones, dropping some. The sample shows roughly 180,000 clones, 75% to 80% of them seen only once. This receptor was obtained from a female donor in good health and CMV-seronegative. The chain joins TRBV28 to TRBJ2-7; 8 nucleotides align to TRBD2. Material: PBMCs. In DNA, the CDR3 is TGTGCCAGCAGTTCCCCCTCAGCGGGAGCCCACGAGCAGTACTTC. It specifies CASSSPSAGAHEQYF.